Presented here are 23 T cell receptor beta chains from one specimen sequenced in a study of blood T cell repertoires in COVID-19. The data were produced by immunoSEQ multiplex PCR, yet TCRdb's version contains in-frame clones alone and is incomplete. This sample carries approximately 140,000 clones, 84% of them seen once, and the ten largest clones take under 10%. The sequencing input was peripheral blood. These receptors were taken from an elderly woman in a cohort sampled during active or convalescent COVID-19.

The chain joins TRBV7-2 to TRBJ2-5, with D maybe TRBD2 (6 bases). Trimming removed 3 bases at V and 2 bases at J, with 13 bases between. Per germline, CDR1 SGHTA and CDR2 FQGNSA. The CDR3 length is 15 residues. CDR3 amino acids: CASSFRPSVQETQYF. The CDR3 nucleotides are TGTGCCAGCAGCTTTCGGCCTAGCGTTCAAGAGACCCAGTACTTC.

J is TRBJ1-1 and V is TRBV2, with a possible D match to TRBD1 (5 bases). The germline gives CDR1 SNHLY, CDR2 FYNNEI. V was clipped by 7 bases and J by 0 bases, with 12 bases between them. CDR3 length: 14 residues. The CDR3 DNA sequence: TGTGCCAGCAAAGGCGACAGCATGAACACTGAAGCTTTCTTT. Its protein is CASKGDSMNTEAFF.

The J gene is TRBJ1-2, the V gene TRBV27; 9 nucleotides align to TRBD1. CDR1 and CDR2 from the germline V gene are MNHEY and SMNVEV (reference sequence). The CDR3 sequence is 14 residues long. V lost 5 bases and J lost 8; bases outside the gene matches: 9. The DNA of the CDR3 is TGTGCCAGCAGTAAGGGACAGGGCCTGCGAGGCTACACCTTC. It codes for CASSKGQGLRGYTF.

This clone was counted once. This chain connects TRBV5-1 to TRBJ2-3; 9 bases align to TRBD1. V lost 7 bases to trimming and J lost 1 base; unmatched junction nucleotides: 7. Germline CDR1 is SGHRS and CDR2 is YFSETQ. The CDR3 runs 15 residues. CDR3 coding DNA: TGCGCCAGCCAAAACTGGGACAGGGGCACAGATACGCAGTATTTT. Protein product: CASQNWDRGTDTQYF.

The CDR3 loop reads CASSKGQSNSPLHF. CDR3 sequence (DNA): TGCGCCAGCAGCAAAGGACAGTCGAATTCACCCCTCCACTTT. V usage is TRBV4-1 and J usage is TRBJ1-6; possibly TRBD1 for D (6 bases). The V end lost 5 bases, the J end lost 7 bases, and 12 bases lay between the germline ends. Germline V gene lookup returns CDR1 MGHRA and CDR2 YSYEKL. This CDR3 has 14 residues.

The V call is TRBV7-9, the J call TRBJ2-1; possibly TRBD2 for D (7 bases). Germline CDR1 is SEHNR and CDR2 is FQNEAQ (reference sequence). CDR3 length equals 15 residues. Trimming took off 5 bases at V and 7 bases at J, with 18 bases between the two ends. The CDR3 is CASSRGGARANEQFF. CDR3 sequence (DNA): TGTGCCAGCAGCCGTGGGGGGGCGAGGGCTAATGAGCAGTTCTTC. The complete variable domain, with remaining parts taken from reference TRBV7-9 and TRBJ2-1, reads DTGVSQNPRHKITKRGQNVTFRCDPISEHNRLYWYRQTLGQGPEFLTYFQNEAQLEKSRLLSDRFSAERPKGSFSTLEIQRTEQGDSAMYLCASSRGGARANEQFFGPGTRLTVL.

The chain carries TRBV5-1 and TRBJ2-1, with 7 bases that match TRBD2. J lost 0 bases, V lost 1 base, and 7 bases had no gene match. The CDR3 spans 17 residues. The germline CDR1 and CDR2 sequences are SGHRS and YFSETQ. The CDR3 loop reads CASSLWASGRSYNEQFF. The CDR3 DNA follows: TGCGCCAGCAGCTTGTGGGCTAGCGGACGCTCCTACAATGAGCAGTTCTTC.

The gene calls are TRBV12-3 or TRBV12-4 and TRBJ2-7; 7 positions agree with TRBD1. V lost 6 bases and J lost 2; bases outside the gene matches: 4. There are 13 residues in the CDR3. DNA of the CDR3: TGTGCCAGCAGGACCGGGACAGCCTACGAGCAGTACTTC. It yields the protein CASRTGTAYEQYF.

J is TRBJ2-2 and V is TRBV21-1; the DNA was not used to check the table's D call, TRBD2. TRBV21-1 is tagged as a pseudogene. CDR3 length equals 22 residues. For the CDR3, the DNA is TGTGCCAGCAGCCCACTGCAGCAGGGAACTAGCGGGGGGCTAACGAGCACCGGGGAGCTGTTTTTT. Amino acid sequence: CASSPLQQGTSGGLTSTGELFF.

V is TRBV5-4 and J is TRBJ2-4; 7 nucleotides match TRBD2. The junction had 0 bases not matched to a gene; V was cut back by 0 bases and J by 0 bases. The CDR3 spans 15 residues. Germline CDR1 reads SGHNT; CDR2 reads YYREEE (reference sequence). The CDR3 bases are TGTGCCAGCAGCTTGGCGGGGGGAGCCAAAAACATTCAGTACTTC. As protein: CASSLAGGAKNIQYF.

The chain has TRBV7-9 and TRBJ2-7, with 7 nucleotides matching TRBD1. V lost 3 bases, J lost 3 bases, and 5 bases stayed unmatched. The CDR3 consists of 14 residues. Germline lookup yields CDR1 SEHNR and CDR2 FQNEAQ (reference sequence). In DNA, the CDR3 is TGTGCCAGCAGCTTCCCCAACAGGGGCTACGAGCAGTACTTC. Its protein is CASSFPNRGYEQYF.

This clone was counted a single time. The chain uses TRBV11-3 and TRBJ2-3; no clear D. The CDR3 loop spans 12 amino acids. Germline values: CDR1 SGHNT, CDR2 YENEEA. Trimming pared 4 bases from V and 1 base from J, leaving 3 bases between. Here the CDR3 reads CASSSGTDTQYF. The CDR3 nucleotides read TGTGCCAGCAGCTCCGGCACAGATACGCAGTATTTT. Using reference TRBV11-3 and TRBJ2-3 for the parts outside the CDR3, the full variable domain is EAGVVQSPRYKIIEKKQPVAFWCNPISGHNTLYWYLQNLGQGPELLIRYENEEAVDDSQLPKDRFSAERLKGVDSTLKIQPAELGDSAVYLCASSSGTDTQYFGPGTRLTVL.

The chain uses TRBV5-6 and TRBJ1-2, with 9 bases lining up with TRBD1. The CDR3 is 14 residues long. V shed 3 bases, J shed 7 bases, and the junction held 7 bases outside the gene matches. CDR1 is SGHDT and CDR2 is YYEEEE in the germline V gene. CDR3 in DNA: TGTGCCAGCAGCTCTCACAGGGGGCGGGCTGGCTACACCTTC. Translating gives CASSSHRGRAGYTF.

This rearrangement joins TRBV4-2 to TRBJ2-1; 7 nucleotides agree with TRBD2. J gave up 6 bases and V 1 base, and 3 bases lay outside the gene matches. The CDR3 has 14 amino acids. Germline CDR1 LGHNA, CDR2 YNFKEQ. The CDR3 sequence: CASSQAGGLNEQFF. The CDR3 DNA reads as TGTGCCAGCAGCCAAGCGGGGGGTCTCAATGAGCAGTTCTTC.

The chain couples TRBV3-1 (or the pseudogene TRBV3-2) to TRBJ2-5; TRBD2 matches at 9 bases. Germline CDR1 and CDR2: LGHDT and YNNKEL (reference sequence). V trimming: 0 bases; J trimming: 11 bases; junction bases outside the gene matches: 7. The CDR3 spans 14 residues. The CDR3, as DNA: TGTGCCAGCAGCCAAGATTTAGGAAGCGGGGGGCAGTACTTC. This gives the protein CASSQDLGSGGQYF.

This clone was picked up many times. V and J are TRBV27 and TRBJ2-7; TRBD2 aligns across 13 bases. CDR3 size: 15 residues. CDR1 is MNHEY and CDR2 is SMNVEV in the germline V gene (reference sequence). Trimming at V came to 5 bases and at J to 4 bases, leaving 5 bases not matched to a gene. CDR3 sequence (DNA): TGTGCCAGCAGTCCGACTAGCGGGGGGACTTACGAGCAGTACGTC. Its protein is CASSPTSGGTYEQYV.

The chain recombines TRBV5-4 with TRBJ2-1, with TRBD1 identical over 8 bases. This CDR3 has 15 residues. CDR1 is SGHNT, CDR2 YYREEE, per germline (reference sequence). V lost 5 bases and J lost 7; bases outside the gene matches: 11. The CDR3 DNA follows: TGTGCCAGCAGGACTCGCGGGACAGGTTTTAATGAGCAGTTCTTC. This encodes CASRTRGTGFNEQFF.

V and J are TRBV7-6 and TRBJ1-2; D perhaps matches TRBD1 (6 bases). The CDR3 length is 17 residues. Germline V CDR1 and CDR2: SGHVS, FNYEAQ. Trimming left V 2 bases short and J 1 base short, with 17 bases between. CDR3 sequence (DNA): TGTGCCAGCAGCTTAAAGCCAACAGGGATGATTAACTATGGCTACACCTTC. This codes for CASSLKPTGMINYGYTF.

This clone was detected only once. This rearrangement joins TRBV6-6 to TRBJ2-7, with a possible D match to TRBD1 (6 bases). The CDR3 length is 12 residues. V lost 6 bases and J lost 3, with 9 bases in between. Germline V gene data show CDR1 as MNHNY and CDR2 as SVGAGI (reference sequence). The CDR3 region is CASRADSYEQYV. As DNA, the CDR3 is TGTGCCAGCAGAGCGGACAGCTACGAGCAGTACGTC.

This sequence joins TRBV7-2 and TRBJ2-3; the match to TRBD2 covers 8 bases. This CDR3 spans 16 amino acids. The ends lost 5 bases at V and 6 bases at J; junction bases unmatched: 13. Germline CDR1 is SGHTA and CDR2 is FQGNSA. The CDR3: CASSTGVVGLADTQYF. CDR3 bases: TGTGCCAGCAGCACGGGGGTTGTCGGACTAGCTGATACGCAGTATTTT.

This clone was counted a single time. The rearrangement joins TRBV3-1 (or the pseudogene TRBV3-2) to TRBJ2-3, with 11 bases lining up with TRBD2. J lost 5 bases, V lost 4 bases, and 14 bases had no gene match. This CDR3 spans 18 amino acids. Germline CDR1 and CDR2: LGHDT and YNNKEL (reference sequence). The CDR3 here is CASSRPGFSGGGRDTQYF. CDR3 nucleotide sequence: TGTGCCAGCAGCCGACCGGGATTTAGCGGGGGGGGTCGAGATACGCAGTATTTT.

This rearrangement joins TRBV19 to TRBJ1-6, with D possibly matching TRBD1 (5 bases). CDR3 length equals 15 residues. V was pared by 3 bases and J by 3 bases, with 9 bases between. Germline CDR1 reads LNHDA; CDR2 reads SQIVND (reference sequence). The CDR3 reads CASSMGQSYNSPLHF. The CDR3 DNA follows: TGTGCCAGTAGTATGGGGCAGAGCTATAATTCACCCCTCCACTTT.

The chain joins TRBV9 to TRBJ2-2; 12 bases are a match to TRBD2. Trimming removed 4 bases from V and 8 bases from J; junction bases left unmatched: 12. CDR1 and CDR2 (germline): SGDLS, YYNGEE. The CDR3 consists of 17 residues. For the CDR3, the DNA is TGTGCCAGCAGCCCGCGACTAGCGGGGGCCCTATCTGGGGAGCTGTTTTTT. Translated, it gives CASSPRLAGALSGELFF.